The 15 T cell receptor beta chains below come from one sample, sequenced in a study of cytomegalovirus exposure and HLA in healthy donors. Libraries were prepared by immunoSEQ multiplex PCR; TCRdb keeps only in-frame clonotypes and omits some of them. The sample includes roughly 57,000 clones, roughly 93% seen only once; the top ten take about 1.8%. The sample was PBMCs. The receptors were gathered from a woman younger than 35 in good health and CMV-seropositive.

The CDR3 DNA reads TGTGCTAGTGGTTCGAACACAGGGATACGAAATCAGCCCCAGCATTTT. Translating gives CASGSNTGIRNQPQHF. The J gene is TRBJ1-5, the V gene TRBV12-5; a possible D gene is TRBD1 (6 bases). The CDR3 runs to 16 residues. Germline CDR1 LGHNT, CDR2 FRNRAP. Trimming stripped 4 bases from V and 4 bases from J, with 17 bases between.

The genes are TRBV19 and TRBJ2-5; 11 positions agree with TRBD2. Germline lookup yields CDR1 LNHDA and CDR2 SQIVND (reference sequence). The length of the CDR3 is 17 residues. V gave up 4 bases and J gave up 3 bases; unmatched junction bases: 10. The CDR3: CASSKGRLAGYEETQYF. DNA for the CDR3: TGTGCCAGTAGTAAAGGCCGACTAGCGGGATACGAAGAGACCCAGTACTTC.

This chain connects TRBV9 to TRBJ1-2, with D maybe TRBD1 (5 bases). Looked up from germline, CDR1 is SGDLS and CDR2 is YYNGEE. This CDR3 is built from 14 residues. V was cut by 3 bases and J by 4 bases, with 13 bases left in between. In DNA form, the CDR3 reads TGTGCCAGCAGCGATGAAGGGGTCATCTATGGCTACACCTTC. Its translation is CASSDEGVIYGYTF.

The chain is built from TRBV11-2 and TRBJ1-1, with D unresolved. This CDR3 region has 13 residues. Germline V gene sequence: CDR1 SGHAT, CDR2 FQNNGV. V dropped 1 base and J dropped 3 bases, with 6 bases sitting between them. Here the CDR3 reads CASSLVQYTEAFF. The CDR3 DNA follows: TGTGCCAGCAGCTTAGTTCAGTACACTGAAGCTTTCTTT.

The V and J genes are TRBV6-6 and TRBJ2-7, with TRBD1 matching over 8 bases. Trimming cost V 6 bases and J 3 bases; bases outside gene matches: 7. The CDR3 length is 14 residues. Germline V gene lookup returns CDR1 MNHNY and CDR2 SVGAGI (reference sequence). Here the CDR3 DNA reads TGTGCCAGCAGCCTAGGACAGGGAGGCTACGAGCAGTACTTC. Translated, it gives CASSLGQGGYEQYF.

The chain couples TRBV27 to TRBJ1-1; 9 bases line up with TRBD1. With 0 bases clipped from V and 2 bases from J, the junction kept 4 bases outside the gene matches. CDR1 is MNHEY and CDR2 is SMNVEV in the germline V gene (reference sequence). This CDR3 has 16 residues. This CDR3 is CASSLSGDRVNTEAFF. The CDR3 coding sequence is TGTGCCAGCAGTTTATCCGGGGACAGGGTCAACACTGAAGCTTTCTTT.

The chain recombines TRBV28 with TRBJ1-5; a possible D gene is TRBD1 (6 bases). CDR3 length: 15 amino acids. The V gene lost 7 bases and the J gene lost 5 bases, with 18 bases spanning the gap. Germline CDR1 MDHEN, CDR2 SYDVKM. DNA of the CDR3: TGTGCCAGCAAAGCTGACACAACAGGGCATCAGCCCCAGCATTTT. Its translation: CASKADTTGHQPQHF.

The CDR3 sequence: CASSSVPTGGLTGELFF. Written as DNA, the CDR3 is TGCGCCAGCAGCTCCGTTCCGACAGGGGGCCTCACCGGGGAGCTGTTTTTT. This chain uses TRBV5-1 with TRBJ2-2, with 10 bases that match TRBD1. Germline lookup yields CDR1 SGHRS and CDR2 YFSETQ. This CDR3 has 17 amino acids. Trimming took 3 bases from V and 4 from J; bases not matched to a gene: 9.

The J gene is TRBJ1-4, the V gene TRBV2; 7 bases align to TRBD1. Germline loops: CDR1 SNHLY, CDR2 FYNNEI. The CDR3 length is 19 residues. Losses at the gene ends were 2 bases for V and 1 base for J; bases not matched to a gene: 13. The CDR3 coding sequence is TGTGCCAGCAGTGAACTTACCGACAGGGACACGGTAACTAATGAAAAACTGTTTTTT. As protein: CASSELTDRDTVTNEKLFF.

This clone was counted once. The chain carries TRBV6-1 and TRBJ2-6, with D possibly matching TRBD2 (5 bases). CDR3 length: 15 amino acids. The germline gives CDR1 MNHNS, CDR2 SASEGT. Between the trimmed V and J ends, which lost 10 bases and 0 bases, there was a span of 13 bases. The CDR3, as DNA: TGTGCCATCCGACACGGAGGCTCTGGGGCCAACGTCCTGACTTTC. Its protein product is CAIRHGGSGANVLTF.

This chain connects TRBV11-2 to TRBJ2-5; weak D call: TRBD1 (5 bases). CDR3 size: 13 residues. The germline V gene encodes CDR1 SGHAT and CDR2 FQNNGV. With 1 base removed from V and 5 bases from J, the gap between germline ends came to 8 bases. This CDR3 is CASSLGQSETQYF. The CDR3 DNA follows: TGTGCCAGCAGCTTAGGACAGTCGGAGACCCAGTACTTC.

To note about this clone: The same CDR3 arises from other DNA sequences in this sample as well. The chain has TRBV30 and TRBJ2-2; maybe TRBD1 (5 bases). V was pared by 0 bases and J by 4 bases, with 9 bases between. The CDR3 spans 14 residues. Per the germline V gene, CDR1 is GTSNPN and CDR2 is SVGIG (reference sequence). The CDR3: CAWSVGAVTGELFF. CDR3 nucleotides: TGTGCCTGGAGTGTTGGGGCTGTCACCGGGGAGCTGTTTTTT. The variable domain in full, completed from reference TRBV30 and TRBJ2-2, reads SQTIHQWPATLVQPVGSPLSLECTVEGTSNPNLYWYRQAAGRGLQLLFYSVGIGQISSEVPQNLSASRPQDRQFILSSKKLLLSDSGFYLCAWSVGAVTGELFFGEGSRLTVL.

The V call is TRBV19, the J call TRBJ1-1; tentative D call: TRBD1 (6 bases). V was trimmed by 6 bases and J by 2 bases, leaving 10 bases between them. Germline V gene lookup returns CDR1 LNHDA and CDR2 SQIVND (reference sequence). The CDR3 runs 13 residues. The CDR3 loop reads CASRPGVNTEAFF. The CDR3 DNA sequence: TGTGCCAGTAGACCAGGGGTAAACACTGAAGCTTTCTTT.

The chain employs TRBV7-9 and TRBJ2-1; TRBD2 agrees at 7 bases. This CDR3 has 16 residues. Germline V gene sequence: CDR1 SEHNR, CDR2 FQNEAQ (reference sequence). J lost 6 bases, V lost 1 base, and 9 bases had no gene match. The CDR3 DNA sequence: TGTGCCAGCAGCTTAGTTAGCTTACTAGCGCGCAATGAGCAGTTCTTC. Its translation: CASSLVSLLARNEQFF.

The chain recombines TRBV5-1 with TRBJ1-6; no firm D call. V lost 0 bases and J 11 bases, leaving 15 bases between the germline ends. Germline V gives CDR1 SGHRS, CDR2 YFSETQ. There are 15 residues in the CDR3. The CDR3 coding sequence is TGCGCCAGCAGCTTGGATGGCGGTCCGGGAACACCCCTCCACTTT. Protein product: CASSLDGGPGTPLHF.